The rows below give T cell receptor beta chains drawn from one sample of a study of OX40 agonist ivuxolimab in advanced cancers. The protocol was immunoSEQ multiplex PCR, while the TCRdb copy is restricted to in-frame clones and leaves out a portion. The sample shows 77,000 or so clones, just under 95% of them seen only once. This specimen consisted of CD4+ or CD8+ T cells sorted from blood, obtained in a trial of the OX40 agonist ivuxolimab. These receptors came from an adult with an advanced solid tumor such as melanoma, head and neck, liver or kidney cancer. Each CDR3 is given with its conserved first and last residue. Each record gives: D gene, J gene, V gene, clone size, CDR3 protein, CDR3 DNA. A D gene is named only where the DNA matches it firmly. Some rows have no size entry. The others give once, few or many, or a class for an expanded clone.

D: -; J: TRBJ1-4; V: TRBV27; size: -; CDR3: CASSWGINEKLFF; DNA: TGTGCCAGCAGTTGGGGTATTAATGAAAAACTGTTTTTT
D: -; J: TRBJ2-2; V: TRBV7-7; size: -; CDR3: CASSSYTGELFF; DNA: TGTGCTAGCAGCTCCTACACCGGGGAGCTGTTTTTT
D: -; J: TRBJ2-3; V: TRBV9; size: -; CDR3: CASGRGTDTQYF; DNA: TGTGCCAGCGGTAGGGGCACAGATACGCAGTATTTT
D: -; J: TRBJ2-7; V: TRBV27; size: -; CDR3: CASSPLKLPHEQYF; DNA: TGTGCCAGCAGCCCACTGAAACTCCCCCACGAGCAGTACTTC
D: -; J: TRBJ1-1; V: TRBV19; size: -; CDR3: CASSTGTFMNTEAFF; DNA: TGTGCCAGTAGTACCGGGACCTTCATGAACACTGAAGCTTTCTTT
D: -; J: TRBJ1-1; V: TRBV4-3; size: -; CDR3: CASSGFMNTEAFF; DNA: TGCGCCAGCAGCGGTTTCATGAACACTGAAGCTTTCTTT
D: -; J: TRBJ2-5; V: TRBV13; size: -; CDR3: CASSLAGSRVETQYF; DNA: TGTGCCAGCAGCTTAGCGGGCAGCCGGGTGGAGACCCAGTACTTC
D: TRBD1; J: TRBJ2-1; V: TRBV11-3; size: -; CDR3: CASTGQGSGEQFF; DNA: TGTGCCAGCACGGGACAGGGGAGTGGTGAGCAGTTCTTC
D: TRBD2; J: TRBJ2-3; V: TRBV13; size: -; CDR3: CASSVGPGLAGEYF; DNA: TGTGCCAGCAGCGTAGGCCCGGGACTAGCGGGTGAGTATTTT
D: TRBD1; J: TRBJ2-5; V: TRBV7-9; size: -; CDR3: CASSLRQGRETQYF; DNA: TGTGCCAGCAGCTTAAGACAGGGTAGGGAGACCCAGTACTTC
D: -; J: TRBJ2-7; V: TRBV7-2; size: -; CDR3: CASSGGGGWRAPYEQYF; DNA: TGTGCCAGCAGCGGCGGAGGGGGTTGGCGGGCCCCTTACGAGCAGTACTTC
D: -; J: TRBJ2-1; V: TRBV9; size: -; CDR3: CASRGNNEQFF; DNA: TGTGCCAGCAGGGGTAACAATGAGCAGTTCTTC
D: -; J: TRBJ1-1; V: TRBV11-2; size: -; CDR3: CASSLGPTVNTEAFF; DNA: TGTGCCAGCAGCTTAGGTCCGACAGTGAACACTGAAGCTTTCTTT
D: -; J: TRBJ1-2; V: TRBV7-9; size: -; CDR3: CASSSDWGTLTYGYTF; DNA: TGTGCCAGCAGCTCTGACTGGGGAACCCTAACCTATGGCTACACCTTC
D: -; J: TRBJ1-1; V: TRBV2; size: few; CDR3: CASSYRGDTEAFF; DNA: TGTGCCAGCAGTTATCGGGGGGACACTGAAGCTTTCTTT
D: -; J: TRBJ2-7; V: TRBV11-2; size: -; CDR3: CASSQGGAYEQYF; DNA: TGTGCCAGCAGTCAAGGGGGTGCCTACGAGCAGTACTTC
D: TRBD1; J: TRBJ2-1; V: TRBV11-2; size: -; CDR3: CASSYGQGQGFYNEQFF; DNA: TGTGCCAGCAGCTACGGACAGGGACAGGGATTCTACAATGAGCAGTTCTTC
D: -; J: TRBJ2-7; V: TRBV15; size: -; CDR3: CATRGPYEQYF; DNA: TGTGCCACCAGAGGCCCCTACGAGCAGTACTTC
D: -; J: TRBJ2-2; V: TRBV12-5; size: -; CDR3: CASGLVMGQPNTGELFF; DNA: TGTGCTAGTGGTTTGGTAATGGGACAACCGAACACCGGGGAGCTGTTTTTT
D: TRBD1; J: TRBJ2-3; V: TRBV7-6; size: -; CDR3: CASRGQGLDTQYF; DNA: TGTGCCAGCCGGGGACAGGGGTTAGATACGCAGTATTTT
D: -; J: TRBJ1-1; V: TRBV7-9; size: -; CDR3: CASSHKRGRSTSNTEAFF; DNA: TGTGCCAGCAGCCACAAACGGGGCAGATCAACCTCGAACACTGAAGCTTTCTTT
D: -; J: TRBJ1-2; V: TRBV9; size: -; CDR3: CASSVGGYGYTF; DNA: TGTGCCAGCAGCGTAGGTGGCTATGGCTACACCTTC
D: TRBD1; J: TRBJ1-2; V: TRBV2; size: -; CDR3: CASSEGARDRGAYGYTF; DNA: TGTGCCAGCAGTGAAGGGGCCCGGGACAGGGGGGCCTATGGCTACACCTTC